This passage covers 7 T cell receptor beta chains from one sample sequenced in a study of cytomegalovirus exposure and HLA in healthy donors. The study ran its PCR with 60 Vbeta and 13 Jbeta primers. This table comes from immunoSEQ multiplex PCR, and its TCRdb copy is limited to in-frame clones, with some not included. The sample has some 130,000 clones, about four fifths seen once. Sample: PBMCs. Receptors originate from a young man in good health.

V gene TRBV4-3 combines with J gene TRBJ2-1, with D tentatively TRBD2 (5 bases). The CDR3 has 16 residues. Germline V gene data show CDR1 as LGHNA and CDR2 as YSLEER. Trimming shortened V by 7 bases and J by 0 bases, and 16 bases separated the two germline ends. The CDR3 region is CASNRGLGSSYNEQFF. CDR3 coding DNA: TGCGCCAGCAACAGAGGATTGGGGAGCTCCTACAATGAGCAGTTCTTC.

This chain connects TRBV7-2 to TRBJ1-2; 12 nucleotides match TRBD1. The V and J ends lost 3 bases and 4 bases, in that order; junction bases with no gene match: 6. The CDR3 is made up of 16 amino acids. Germline CDR1 reads SGHTA; CDR2 reads FQGNSA. The CDR3 region is CASSFSSGQGAYGYTF. The CDR3 DNA sequence: TGTGCCAGCAGCTTCTCCTCGGGACAGGGGGCCTATGGCTACACCTTC.

This clone was recorded a few times. The chain uses TRBV11-3 and TRBJ1-1, with a weak D call TRBD1 (5 bases). With 5 bases removed from V and 3 bases from J, the gap between germline ends came to 13 bases. Germline V gene lookup returns CDR1 SGHNT and CDR2 YENEEA. The CDR3 consists of 14 residues. CDR3 amino acids: CASSPTGVHTEAFF. For the CDR3, the DNA is TGTGCCAGCAGCCCTACGGGGGTCCACACTGAAGCTTTCTTT.

The chain's CDR3 is CASSESIGGSTNEKLFF. In nucleotides, the CDR3 is TGCGCCAGCAGTGAGTCGATTGGCGGATCAACTAATGAAAAACTGTTTTTT. The chain links TRBV10-1 to TRBJ1-4; D gene unclear. Germline V gives CDR1 WNHNN, CDR2 SYGVQD (reference sequence). Trimming left V 0 bases short and J 0 bases short, with 11 bases between. This CDR3 has 17 residues.

This chain links TRBV28 with TRBJ2-3, with TRBD2 matching over 7 bases. Losses at the gene ends were 6 bases for V and 0 bases for J; bases not matched to a gene: 12. Germline V lookup: CDR1 MDHEN, CDR2 SYDVKM. This CDR3 spans 17 amino acids. The CDR3 spells CASSPRGAGISTDTQYF. The CDR3 DNA reads as TGTGCCAGCAGCCCCCGGGGAGCGGGAATAAGCACAGATACGCAGTATTTT.

The chain carries TRBV6-5 and TRBJ2-2, with TRBD2 matching 8 bases. The CDR3 has 16 residues. The V segment lost 2 bases and the J segment 6 bases; nucleotides outside the gene matches: 8. The germline gives CDR1 MNHEY, CDR2 SVGAGI. The DNA for the CDR3 is TGTGCCAGCAGTTACCGGGGGGGGGCGGGGGCCGGGGAGCTGTTTTTT. Translation gives CASSYRGGAGAGELFF.

The V gene is TRBV15, the J gene TRBJ1-4; TRBD1 matches at 11 bases. After removal of 0 bases from V and 7 bases from J, the junction contained 1 base not matched to a gene. The germline V gene encodes CDR1 LNHNV and CDR2 YYDKDF (reference sequence). The CDR3 has 15 amino acids. CDR3 DNA: TGTGCCACCAGCAGAGACGGGACAGGGGGTGAAAAACTGTTTTTT. It is translated as CATSRDGTGGEKLFF.